The rows below give T cell receptor beta chains drawn from one sample of a study of T and B cells in COVID-19 patients. TCRdb re-analysed the multiplex PCR reads in MiXCR, keeping a single row per CDR3 protein. Of roughly 7,100 distinct CDR3 sequences in the sample, roughly 28% were seen once. What was sequenced was blood. Receptors originate from a human donor with active COVID-19. The CDR3 runs from the conserved cysteine through the conserved F or W.

V gene	CDR3 protein
TRBV12-3/TRBV12-4	CASSYDRLISGNTIYF
TRBV5-1	CASSLELAADNEQFF
TRBV27	CASSSGQVSNQPQHF
TRBV5-4	CASSWVTSGSNEQFF
TRBV6-5	CASSTVRGLAGTYNEQFF
TRBV19	CASSISGGLHYGYTF
TRBV28	CASRYTSQETQYF
TRBV19	CASSIDWSTNEKLFF
TRBV29-1	CSVEAPRGAFF
TRBV20-1	CSAIGTAYNEQFF
TRBV6-2/TRBV6-3	CASSPDYGGRRTEAFF
TRBV6-2/TRBV6-3	CASSRENTEAFF
TRBV10-3	CAISADDQGSDEQFF
TRBV30	CAWSPRAGNQPQHF
TRBV5-4	CASSLETQLVYEQYF
TRBV6-1	CASRETGGYGYTF